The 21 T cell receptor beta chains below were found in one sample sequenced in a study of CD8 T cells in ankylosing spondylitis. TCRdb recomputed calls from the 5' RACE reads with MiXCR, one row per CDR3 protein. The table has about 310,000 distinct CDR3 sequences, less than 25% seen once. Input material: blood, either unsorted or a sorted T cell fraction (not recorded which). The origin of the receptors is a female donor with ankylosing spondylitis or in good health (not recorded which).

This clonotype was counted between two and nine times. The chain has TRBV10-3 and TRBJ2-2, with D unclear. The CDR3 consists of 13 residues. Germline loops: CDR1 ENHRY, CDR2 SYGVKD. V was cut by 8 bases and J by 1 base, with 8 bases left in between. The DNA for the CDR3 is TGTGCCATCTCGGGCAGGAACACCGGGGAGCTGTTTTTT. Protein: CAISGRNTGELFF.

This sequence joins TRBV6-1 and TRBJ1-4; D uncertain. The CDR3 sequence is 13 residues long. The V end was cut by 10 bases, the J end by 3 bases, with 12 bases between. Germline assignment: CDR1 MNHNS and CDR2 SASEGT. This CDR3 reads CAIKQSPNEKLFF. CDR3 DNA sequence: TGTGCCATCAAGCAGTCCCCTAATGAAAAACTGTTTTTT.

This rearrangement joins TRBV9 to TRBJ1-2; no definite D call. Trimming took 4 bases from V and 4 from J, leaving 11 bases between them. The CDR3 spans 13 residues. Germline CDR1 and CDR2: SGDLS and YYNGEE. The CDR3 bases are TGTGCCAGCAGCCCCGGACGGCCCTATGGCTACACCTTC. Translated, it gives CASSPGRPYGYTF. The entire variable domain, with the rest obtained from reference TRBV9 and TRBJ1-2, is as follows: DSGVTQTPKHLITATGQRVTLRCSPRSGDLSVYWYQQSLDQGLQFLIQYYNGEERAKGNILERFSAQQFPDLHSELNLSSLELGDSALYFCASSPGRPYGYTFGSGTRLTVV.

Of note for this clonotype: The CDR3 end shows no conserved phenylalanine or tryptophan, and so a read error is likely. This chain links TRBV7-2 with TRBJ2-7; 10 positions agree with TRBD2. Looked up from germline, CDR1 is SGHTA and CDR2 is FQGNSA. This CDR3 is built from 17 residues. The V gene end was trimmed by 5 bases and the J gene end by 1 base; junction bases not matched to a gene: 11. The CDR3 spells CASSLQQTSGTSYEQYL. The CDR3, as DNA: TGTGCCAGCAGCCTACAACAAACTAGCGGGACTTCCTACGAGCAGTACTTA.

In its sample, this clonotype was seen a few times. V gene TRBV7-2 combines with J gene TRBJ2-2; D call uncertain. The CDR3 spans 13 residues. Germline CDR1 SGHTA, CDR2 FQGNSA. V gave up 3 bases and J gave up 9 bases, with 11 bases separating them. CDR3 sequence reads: CASSFEVHRELFF. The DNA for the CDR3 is TGTGCCAGCAGCTTCGAGGTCCACCGGGAGCTGTTTTTT.

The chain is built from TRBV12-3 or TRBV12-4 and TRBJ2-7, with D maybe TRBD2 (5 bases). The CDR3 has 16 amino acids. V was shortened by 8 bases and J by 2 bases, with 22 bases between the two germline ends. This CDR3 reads CASSGELWTHTYEQYF. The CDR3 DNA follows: TGTGCCAGCTCGGGTGAGTTATGGACTCACACCTACGAGCAGTACTTC.

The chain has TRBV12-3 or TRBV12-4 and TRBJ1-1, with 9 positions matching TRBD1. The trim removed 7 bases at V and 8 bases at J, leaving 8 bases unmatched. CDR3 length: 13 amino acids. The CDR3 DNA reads TGTGCCAGCACCGAACAGGGGGCTAGCGAAGCTTTCTTT. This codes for CASTEQGASEAFF.

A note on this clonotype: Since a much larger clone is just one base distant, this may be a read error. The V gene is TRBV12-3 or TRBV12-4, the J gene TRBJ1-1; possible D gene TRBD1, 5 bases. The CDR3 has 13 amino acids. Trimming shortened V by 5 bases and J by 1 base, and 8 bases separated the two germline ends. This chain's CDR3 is CASSRTSNTEAFF. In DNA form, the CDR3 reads TGTGCCAGCAGTCGGACATCGAACACTGAAGCTTTCTTT.

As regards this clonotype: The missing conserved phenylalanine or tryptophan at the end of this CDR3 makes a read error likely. Here the CDR3 DNA reads TGTGCCAGCAGCCTTACACACATCCTATACGAGCAGTACTTG. This encodes CASSLTHILYEQYL. The rearrangement links TRBV7-2 to TRBJ2-7; the D is unclear. There are 14 residues in the CDR3. CDR1 is SGHTA and CDR2 is FQGNSA in the germline V gene. V shed 5 bases and J shed 4 bases, with 15 bases lying between them.

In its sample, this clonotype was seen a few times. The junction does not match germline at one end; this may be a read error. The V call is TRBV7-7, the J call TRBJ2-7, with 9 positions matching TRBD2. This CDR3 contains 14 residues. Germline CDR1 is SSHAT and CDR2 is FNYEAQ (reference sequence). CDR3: CASSPSGRPYEQYF. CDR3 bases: TGTGCTAGCAGCCCCAGCGGGAGGCCCTACGAGCAGTACTTC.

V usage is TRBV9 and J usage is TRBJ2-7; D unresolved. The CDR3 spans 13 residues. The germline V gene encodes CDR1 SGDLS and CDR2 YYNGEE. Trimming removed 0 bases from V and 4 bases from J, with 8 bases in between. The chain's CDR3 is CASSVVPPYEQYF. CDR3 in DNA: TGTGCCAGCAGCGTAGTCCCTCCTTACGAGCAGTACTTC.

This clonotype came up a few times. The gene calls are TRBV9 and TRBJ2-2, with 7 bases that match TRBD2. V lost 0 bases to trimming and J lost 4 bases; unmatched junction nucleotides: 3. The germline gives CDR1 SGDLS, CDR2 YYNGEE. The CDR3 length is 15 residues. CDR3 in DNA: TGTGCCAGCAGCGTAGGAGTAGCGGGCACCGGGGAGCTGTTTTTT. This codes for CASSVGVAGTGELFF.

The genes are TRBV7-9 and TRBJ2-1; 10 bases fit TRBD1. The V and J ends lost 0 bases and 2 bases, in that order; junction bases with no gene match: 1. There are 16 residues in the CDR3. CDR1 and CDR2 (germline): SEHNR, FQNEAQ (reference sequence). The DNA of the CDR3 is TGTGCCAGCAGCTTAGCCGACAGGGGGCCCTACAATGAGCAGTTCTTC. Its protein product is CASSLADRGPYNEQFF.

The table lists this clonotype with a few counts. The CDR3 sequence: CSARSSGTSGGTDTQYF. CDR3 sequence (DNA): TGCAGTGCTAGATCCTCCGGGACTAGCGGGGGCACAGATACGCAGTATTTT. The V call is TRBV20-1, the J call TRBJ2-3, with TRBD2 matching 13 bases. After removal of 2 bases from V and 1 base from J, the junction contained 6 bases not matched to a gene. CDR3 size: 17 residues. Looked up from germline, CDR1 is DFQATT and CDR2 is SNEGSKA (reference sequence).

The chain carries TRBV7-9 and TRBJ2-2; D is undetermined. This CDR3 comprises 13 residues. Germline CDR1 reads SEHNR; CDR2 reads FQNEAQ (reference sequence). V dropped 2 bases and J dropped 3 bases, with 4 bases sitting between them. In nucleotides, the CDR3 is TGTGCCAGCAGCTTAACTCACACCGGGGAGCTGTTTTTT. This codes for CASSLTHTGELFF.

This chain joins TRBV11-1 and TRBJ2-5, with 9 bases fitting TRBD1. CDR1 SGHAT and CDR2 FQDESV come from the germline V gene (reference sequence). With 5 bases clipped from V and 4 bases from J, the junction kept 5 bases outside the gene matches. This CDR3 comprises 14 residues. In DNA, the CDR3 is TGTGCCAGCAGCCAGGGGACAGGGACAGAGACCCAGTACTTC. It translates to CASSQGTGTETQYF.

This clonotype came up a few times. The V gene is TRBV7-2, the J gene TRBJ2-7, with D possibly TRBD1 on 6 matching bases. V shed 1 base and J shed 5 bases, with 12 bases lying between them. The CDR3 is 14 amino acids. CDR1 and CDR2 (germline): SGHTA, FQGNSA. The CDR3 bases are TGTGCCAGCAGCTTAGTCAGGGGTCGCAACGAGCAGTACTTC. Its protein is CASSLVRGRNEQYF. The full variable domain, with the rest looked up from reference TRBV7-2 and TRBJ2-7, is GAGVSQSPSNKVTEKGKDVELRCDPISGHTALYWYRQSLGQGLEFLIYFQGNSAPDKSGLPSDRFSAERTGGSVSTLTIQRTQQEDSAVYLCASSLVRGRNEQYFGPGTRLTVT.

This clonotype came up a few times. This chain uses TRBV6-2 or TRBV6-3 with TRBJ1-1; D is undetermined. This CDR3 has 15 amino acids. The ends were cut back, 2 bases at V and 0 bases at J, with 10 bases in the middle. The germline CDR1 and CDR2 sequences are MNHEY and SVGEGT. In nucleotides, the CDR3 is TGTGCCAGCAGTTACGACGTGGGGATGAACACTGAAGCTTTCTTT. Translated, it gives CASSYDVGMNTEAFF.

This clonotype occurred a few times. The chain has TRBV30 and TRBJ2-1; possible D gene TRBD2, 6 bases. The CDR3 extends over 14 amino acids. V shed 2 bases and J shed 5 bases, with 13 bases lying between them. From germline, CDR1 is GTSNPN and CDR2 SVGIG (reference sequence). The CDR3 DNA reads TGTGCCTGGAGTCTTGGACTATATAACAATGAGCAGTTCTTC. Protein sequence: CAWSLGLYNNEQFF.

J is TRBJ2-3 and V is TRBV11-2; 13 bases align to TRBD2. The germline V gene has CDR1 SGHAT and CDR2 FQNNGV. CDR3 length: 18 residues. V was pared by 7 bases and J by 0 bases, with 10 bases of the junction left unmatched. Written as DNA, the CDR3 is TGTGCCAGCACCTCCGGACTAGCGGGAGCACCAAGCACAGATACGCAGTATTTT. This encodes CASTSGLAGAPSTDTQYF.

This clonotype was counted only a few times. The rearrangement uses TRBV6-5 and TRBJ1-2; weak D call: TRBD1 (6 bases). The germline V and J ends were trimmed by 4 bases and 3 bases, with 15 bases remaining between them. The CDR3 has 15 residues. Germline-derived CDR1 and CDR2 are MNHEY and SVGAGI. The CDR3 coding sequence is TGTGCCAGCAGTTCGCAACACAGGGCCGACTATGGCTACACCTTC. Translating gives CASSSQHRADYGYTF.